These 21 T cell receptor beta chains were sequenced from one sample in a study of cytomegalovirus exposure and HLA in healthy donors. The PCR contained 60 Vbeta and 13 Jbeta primers. Clones were sequenced by immunoSEQ multiplex PCR, and TCRdb holds only the in-frame ones, with some missing. In the table there are some 150,000 clones, nearly 80% of which are singletons. Sequenced sample: PBMCs. The receptor set was obtained from a woman younger than 45 in good health and CMV-seronegative.

The J gene is TRBJ2-1, the V gene TRBV18, with 9 bases identical to TRBD2. The CDR3 runs to 19 residues. The germline gives CDR1 KGHSH, CDR2 LQKENI. J was trimmed by 0 bases and V by 3 bases; bases with no gene match: 12. Here the CDR3 reads CASSPVFASGTSSYNEQFF. The DNA for the CDR3 is TGTGCCAGCTCACCGGTTTTCGCTAGCGGGACTAGCTCCTACAATGAGCAGTTCTTC.

The chain has TRBV5-1 and TRBJ2-1; the D gene is possibly TRBD1 (6 bases). Germline V gene lookup returns CDR1 SGHRS and CDR2 YFSETQ. The CDR3 sequence is 12 residues long. The V end was cut by 4 bases, the J end by 5 bases, with 7 bases between. DNA for the CDR3: TGCGCCAGCAGCAACAGGGACAATGAGCAGTTCTTC. This translates into CASSNRDNEQFF. The full variable domain, in which reference TRBV5-1 and TRBJ2-1 provide the parts outside the CDR3, is KAGVTQTPRYLIKTRGQQVTLSCSPISGHRSVSWYQQTPGQGLQFLFEYFSETQRNKGNFPGRFSGRQFSNSRSEMNVSTLELGDSALYLCASSNRDNEQFFGPGTRLTVL.

This sequence joins TRBV10-1 and TRBJ1-1; D uncertain. This CDR3 is 15 amino acids long. Germline V CDR1 and CDR2: WNHNN, SYGVQD (reference sequence). Trimming took off 3 bases at V and 3 bases at J, with 14 bases between the two ends. CDR3 sequence: CASSDSPTKDTEAFF. The CDR3 DNA reads TGCGCCAGCAGTGACTCCCCGACTAAGGACACTGAAGCTTTCTTT.

The chain links TRBV4-1 to TRBJ1-2; D ambiguous. The CDR3 consists of 16 residues. The ends were cut back, 0 bases at V and 6 bases at J, with 17 bases in the middle. Germline loops: CDR1 MGHRA, CDR2 YSYEKL. The chain's CDR3 is CASSQDKGRERNGYTF. For the CDR3, the DNA is TGCGCCAGCAGCCAAGATAAAGGGAGGGAACGGAATGGCTACACCTTC.

About this clone itself: Within the sample, other DNA sequences also encode this same CDR3. The V call is TRBV5-1, the J call TRBJ2-7, with unresolved D. This CDR3 region has 13 residues. Germline CDR1 is SGHRS and CDR2 is YFSETQ. V lost 0 bases to trimming and J lost 3 bases, with 7 bases between them. The CDR3 region is CASSLARSYEQYF. CDR3 sequence (DNA): TGCGCCAGCAGCTTGGCACGTAGCTACGAGCAGTACTTC.

This clone appeared a single time. The chain couples TRBV2 to TRBJ1-5; 7 nucleotides align to TRBD1. CDR3 length equals 13 residues. Germline V CDR1 and CDR2: SNHLY, FYNNEI. Losses at the gene ends were 5 bases for V and 9 bases for J; bases not matched to a gene: 7. Written as DNA, the CDR3 is TGTGCCAGCAGTCGACAGGGCTCGGGGCCCCAGCATTTT. Translated, it gives CASSRQGSGPQHF.

The chain has TRBV2 and TRBJ1-1; no reliable D call. The germline gives CDR1 SNHLY, CDR2 FYNNEI. The CDR3 runs to 12 residues. The V end lost 5 bases, the J end lost 5 bases, and 9 bases lay between the germline ends. CDR3 in DNA: TGTGCCAGCAGTCCGGGGTGGACTGAAGCTTTCTTT. Translation: CASSPGWTEAFF.

The V gene is TRBV11-2, the J gene TRBJ2-5; 7 bases align to TRBD2. The CDR3 is 14 amino acids. From germline, CDR1 is SGHAT and CDR2 FQNNGV. V shed 5 bases, J shed 1 base, and the junction held 4 bases outside the gene matches. The DNA for the CDR3 is TGTGCCAGCAGCAAAGGGACTACCCAAGAGACCCAGTACTTC. Translating gives CASSKGTTQETQYF.

Here the CDR3 reads CATSRDWGMNTEAFF. In DNA form, the CDR3 reads TGTGCCACCAGCAGAGATTGGGGCATGAACACTGAAGCTTTCTTT. The chain recombines TRBV15 with TRBJ1-1; a weak D match, TRBD1 (5 bases). CDR1 and CDR2 from the germline V gene are LNHNV and YYDKDF (reference sequence). CDR3 length: 15 amino acids. V was shortened by 0 bases and J by 0 bases, with 8 bases between the two germline ends.

This clone was seen a single time. This chain connects TRBV5-1 to TRBJ1-2, with 7 bases lining up with TRBD1. CDR1 and CDR2 (germline): SGHRS, YFSETQ. The V segment lost 0 bases and the J segment 8 bases; nucleotides outside the gene matches: 10. This CDR3 comprises 15 residues. The CDR3 here is CASSLADATGNGYTF. The CDR3 DNA reads as TGCGCCAGCAGCTTGGCCGATGCGACAGGGAACGGCTACACCTTC.

The V call is TRBV5-8, the J call TRBJ1-3, with a possible D match to TRBD1 (5 bases). With 1 base removed from V and 0 bases from J, the gap between germline ends came to 17 bases. The CDR3 spans 18 residues. Germline V gene data show CDR1 as SGHTS and CDR2 as YDEGEE. CDR3 DNA: TGTGCCAGCAGCTTGTCTTTGGGGGACTACATCTCTGGAAACACCATATATTTT. It is translated as CASSLSLGDYISGNTIYF.

This chain joins TRBV14 and TRBJ2-1; tentatively, D is TRBD2 (7 bases). Germline assignment: CDR1 SGHDN and CDR2 FVKESK. The CDR3 runs to 15 residues. V was pared by 2 bases and J by 2 bases, with 10 bases between. DNA for the CDR3: TGTGCCAGCAGCCAACCGCGGGGGCCCTACAATGAGCAGTTCTTC. Translating it yields CASSQPRGPYNEQFF.

This chain uses TRBV5-1 with TRBJ1-1; D uncertain. V lost 3 bases and J lost 0, with 18 bases in between. Looked up from germline, CDR1 is SGHRS and CDR2 is YFSETQ. CDR3 length: 17 amino acids. The CDR3 loop is CASSSRPPDTVNTEAFF. In DNA form, the CDR3 reads TGCGCCAGCAGCTCTCGACCACCCGATACAGTGAACACTGAAGCTTTCTTT.

A few counts support this clone. The chain links TRBV6-6 to TRBJ1-1; unclear D gene. Trimming took off 4 bases at V and 5 bases at J, with 5 bases between the two ends. Per the germline V gene, CDR1 is MNHNY and CDR2 is SVGAGI (reference sequence). The CDR3 is 11 residues long. The CDR3 region is CASSWETEAFF. The CDR3, as DNA: TGTGCCAGCAGTTGGGAGACTGAAGCTTTCTTT.

This clone was seen a handful of times. The genes are TRBV5-1 and TRBJ2-5, with D perhaps matching TRBD1 (5 bases). Germline assignment: CDR1 SGHRS and CDR2 YFSETQ. Trimming left V 0 bases short and J 3 bases short, with 9 bases between. This CDR3 spans 14 amino acids. CDR3 nucleotide sequence: TGCGCCAGCAGCTTGGGGACAACTAAAGAGACCCAGTACTTC. As protein: CASSLGTTKETQYF.

The chain recombines TRBV5-6 with TRBJ1-1, with D possibly TRBD1 on 6 matching bases. Trimming cost V 10 bases and J 1 base, with 14 bases left between them. CDR3 length equals 13 residues. Per germline, CDR1 SGHDT and CDR2 YYEEEE. DNA of the CDR3: TGTGCCGGCATTGAGGGACAGAACACTGAAGCTTTCTTT. It translates to CAGIEGQNTEAFF.

V usage is TRBV2 and J usage is TRBJ2-7; D not resolved. The V and J ends lost 8 bases and 6 bases respectively, with 17 bases between them. CDR3 size: 13 residues. Germline assignment: CDR1 SNHLY and CDR2 FYNNEI. The CDR3 loop reads CASHDDADGEQYF. The CDR3 DNA reads TGTGCCAGCCACGACGACGCGGATGGCGAGCAGTACTTC.

The rearrangement links TRBV5-1 to TRBJ2-7; 8 bases align to TRBD1. This CDR3 is built from 16 residues. Germline values: CDR1 SGHRS, CDR2 YFSETQ. J was trimmed by 3 bases and V by 2 bases; bases with no gene match: 10. The CDR3 DNA reads as TGCGCCAGCAGCTTAGATCCGCAGGGGGCTTACTACGAGCAGTACTTC. Its protein is CASSLDPQGAYYEQYF.

The chain has TRBV19 and TRBJ1-5; D is possibly TRBD1 (5 bases). CDR1 is LNHDA and CDR2 is SQIVND in the germline V gene (reference sequence). The CDR3 loop spans 14 amino acids. The germline V and J ends were trimmed by 5 bases and 11 bases, with 19 bases remaining between them. In nucleotides, the CDR3 is TGTGCCAGTAGTTGGGGCAGATCCAGTGTGGCCCAGCATTTT. This translates into CASSWGRSSVAQHF.

This clone was found a few times. The chain uses TRBV14 and TRBJ2-7, with D possibly TRBD1 on 6 matching bases. This CDR3 is 13 amino acids long. Germline-derived CDR1 and CDR2 are SGHDN and FVKESK. Trimming took off 4 bases at V and 3 bases at J, with 10 bases between the two ends. The CDR3, as DNA: TGTGCCAGCAGCCTAGGACAGTTCTACGAGCAGTACTTC. Its translation is CASSLGQFYEQYF.

The rearrangement joins TRBV19 to TRBJ2-3; 9 bases line up with TRBD2. Germline V CDR1 and CDR2: LNHDA, SQIVND (reference sequence). V shed 3 bases and J 5 bases; nucleotides not matched to a gene: 9. The CDR3 runs 16 residues. In DNA, the CDR3 is TGTGCCAGTAGTATTGGTAGCGGGGGTTACAGAGATACGCAGTATTTT. Its protein product is CASSIGSGGYRDTQYF.